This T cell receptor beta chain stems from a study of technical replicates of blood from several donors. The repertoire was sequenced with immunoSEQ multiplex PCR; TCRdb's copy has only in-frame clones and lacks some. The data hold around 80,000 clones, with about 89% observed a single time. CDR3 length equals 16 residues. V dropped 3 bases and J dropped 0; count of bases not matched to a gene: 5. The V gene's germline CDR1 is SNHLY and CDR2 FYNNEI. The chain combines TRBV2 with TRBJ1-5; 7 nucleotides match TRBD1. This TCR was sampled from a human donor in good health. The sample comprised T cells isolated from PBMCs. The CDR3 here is CASSERGPISNQPQHF. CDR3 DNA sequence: TGTGCCAGCAGTGAGAGGGGGCCGATTAGCAATCAGCCCCAGCATTTT. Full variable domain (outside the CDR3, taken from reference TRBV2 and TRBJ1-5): EPEVTQTPSHQVTQMGQEVILRCVPISNHLYFYWYRQILGQKVEFLVSFYNNEISEKSEIFDDQFSVERPDGSNFTLKIRSTKLEDSAMYFCASSERGPISNQPQHFGDGTRLSIL.